These 13 T cell receptor beta chains were all obtained from the same sample, sequenced in a study of cytomegalovirus exposure and HLA in healthy donors. In the PCR, 60 Vbeta and 13 Jbeta primers were used. Only in-frame clones appear in the TCRdb table, and some are missing; sequencing was by immunoSEQ multiplex PCR. The sample lists 150,000 or so clones, roughly 80% seen once, with over 13% in the top ten. The sequencing input was PBMCs. The receptors come from a woman aged 40-49 years in good health and CMV-seronegative.

V gene TRBV28 combines with J gene TRBJ2-1; TRBD2 matches 8 bases. The CDR3 is 15 residues long. The V gene's germline CDR1 is MDHEN and CDR2 SYDVKM. V lost 7 bases and J lost 2; bases outside the gene matches: 7. Here the CDR3 DNA reads TGTGCCAGCACTAGAAAACTAGCGGCCTACAATGAGCAGTTCTTC. This translates into CASTRKLAAYNEQFF. The full variable domain, its missing parts supplied by reference TRBV28 and TRBJ2-1, is DVKVTQSSRYLVKRTGEKVFLECVQDMDHENMFWYRQDPGLGLRLIYFSYDVKMKEKGDIPEGYSVSREKKERFSLILESASTNQTSMYLCASTRKLAAYNEQFFGPGTRLTVL.

This rearrangement joins TRBV4-2 to TRBJ2-2; 7 bases agree with TRBD2. Germline CDR1 and CDR2: LGHNA and YNFKEQ. The CDR3 length is 14 residues. V lost 4 bases, J lost 1 base, and 0 bases stayed unmatched. The CDR3 bases are TGTGCCAGCAGCCCTAGCGGGAACACCGGGGAGCTGTTTTTT. Residues: CASSPSGNTGELFF.

This clone was observed once. CDR3 loop: CASSNRDREQFF. CDR3 nucleotides: TGTGCCAGCAGCAACCGGGACAGAGAGCAGTTCTTC. The chain joins TRBV7-6 to TRBJ2-1, with 7 bases identical to TRBD1. J gave up 10 bases and V 5 bases, and 5 bases lay outside the gene matches. Germline assignment: CDR1 SGHVS and CDR2 FNYEAQ. This CDR3 spans 12 amino acids.

With regard to this clone: The germline gene is not matched at one end of the junction; a read error may be the cause. The V and J genes are TRBV7-3 and TRBJ2-6; a possible D gene is TRBD1 (5 bases). This CDR3 has 15 residues. The germline CDR1 and CDR2 sequences are SGHTA and FQGTGA. The CDR3 nucleotides are TGTGCCAGCAGCTTGGGGCCCTCTGGGGCCAACGGCCTGACTTTC. Encoded protein: CASSLGPSGANGLTF.

This rearrangement joins TRBV6-5 to TRBJ1-4; tentatively, D is TRBD1 (5 bases). Germline V gives CDR1 MNHEY, CDR2 SVGAGI. The CDR3 is made up of 14 amino acids. V lost 8 bases to trimming and J lost 0 bases, with 10 bases between them. The CDR3: CASWGDATNEKLFF. The CDR3 region has the DNA TGTGCCAGCTGGGGGGATGCAACTAATGAAAAACTGTTTTTT.

The V call is TRBV28, the J call TRBJ2-3; TRBD1 agrees at 11 bases. CDR1 is MDHEN and CDR2 is SYDVKM in the germline V gene. J was trimmed by 4 bases and V by 3 bases; bases with no gene match: 6. The CDR3 consists of 16 residues. Written as DNA, the CDR3 is TGTGCCAGCAGTTTGCTGCCGGGACAGGGGGCAGATACGCAGTATTTT. It specifies CASSLLPGQGADTQYF.

The rearrangement joins TRBV6-5 to TRBJ1-1, with D tentatively TRBD1 (6 bases). The ends were cut back, 2 bases at V and 7 bases at J, with 14 bases in the middle. Germline-derived CDR1 and CDR2 are MNHEY and SVGAGI. The CDR3 loop spans 14 amino acids. The CDR3: CASSYKKGEDEAFF. CDR3 DNA sequence: TGTGCCAGCAGTTACAAGAAGGGGGAAGATGAAGCTTTCTTT.

This clone was counted between two and nine times. J is TRBJ2-3 and V is TRBV11-2, with 10 nucleotides matching TRBD2. V lost 4 bases, J lost 6 bases, and 10 bases stayed unmatched. Germline V gene data show CDR1 as SGHAT and CDR2 as FQNNGV. CDR3 size: 16 residues. CDR3 sequence reads: CASSWVPGLASDTQYF. The CDR3 DNA sequence: TGTGCCAGCAGCTGGGTGCCGGGACTAGCGTCGGATACGCAGTATTTT.

A note on this clone: A junction boundary mismatches the germline segment, possibly from a read error. The gene calls are TRBV27 and TRBJ2-4; the match to TRBD1 covers 7 bases. The length of the CDR3 is 15 residues. Germline V gene sequence: CDR1 MNHEY, CDR2 SMNVEV (reference sequence). The chain's CDR3 is CASSLSDRLGNSQYF. In DNA, the CDR3 is TGTGCCAGCAGTTTATCGGACAGGTTGGGGAACAGTCAGTACTTC.

The chain joins TRBV28 to TRBJ2-7; weak D call: TRBD2 (5 bases). CDR1 and CDR2 from the germline V gene are MDHEN and SYDVKM. This CDR3 region has 12 residues. The V gene lost 5 bases and the J gene lost 5 bases, with 10 bases spanning the gap. The CDR3 region is CASSVWENEQYF. CDR3 sequence (DNA): TGTGCCAGCAGTGTGTGGGAGAACGAGCAGTACTTC.

This clone was recorded only once. The chain is built from TRBV2 and TRBJ2-5, with 7 positions matching TRBD1. CDR1 and CDR2 (germline): SNHLY, FYNNEI. V shed 6 bases and J 5 bases; nucleotides not matched to a gene: 3. The CDR3 covers 12 residues. The CDR3 loop is CASRGQDETQYF. In DNA form, the CDR3 reads TGTGCCAGCAGAGGACAGGACGAGACCCAGTACTTC. Combining the CDR3 with reference TRBV2 and TRBJ2-5 gives the whole variable domain EPEVTQTPSHQVTQMGQEVILRCVPISNHLYFYWYRQILGQKVEFLVSFYNNEISEKSEIFDDQFSVERPDGSNFTLKIRSTKLEDSAMYFCASRGQDETQYFGPGTRLLVL.

CDR3 amino acids: CASSVGGSPELQYF. CDR3 sequence (DNA): TGTGCCAGCAGCGTAGGCGGGTCTCCCGAGTTGCAGTACTTC. This sequence joins TRBV9 and TRBJ2-7, with TRBD2 as a possible D gene (5 bases). The CDR3 extends over 14 amino acids. Trimming shortened V by 0 bases and J by 9 bases, and 16 bases separated the two germline ends. The V gene's germline CDR1 is SGDLS and CDR2 YYNGEE.

In this sample, this clone turned up once. This chain uses TRBV9 with TRBJ1-5; 9 nucleotides agree with TRBD1. V was clipped by 3 bases and J by 4 bases; unmatched bases: 2. Germline V gives CDR1 SGDLS, CDR2 YYNGEE. This CDR3 is built from 14 residues. The CDR3 here is CASSAGQGNQPQHF. CDR3 DNA: TGTGCCAGCAGCGCTGGACAGGGGAATCAGCCCCAGCATTTT.